The entry that follows covers one T cell receptor (beta chain) sequence. Its antigen remains unknown. This entry is derived from a study of T cell responses to AZD1222 COVID-19 vaccine. Study observations and caveats: Repertoires were collected only later (after the peak T cell response had occurred). White British donors predominated, females outnumbered males, and clonal diversity was possibly underestimated. Mapped onto spike, vaccine-associated CD4 TCRs spanned it and were dominant at 160-218 and 743-854.

Here immunoSEQ multiplex PCR was the method, and the copy in TCRdb shows in-frame clones only, minus some. This sample yields about 150,000 clones, of which 80% to 90% are seen a single time; 7.5% to 8.5% belongs to the top ten. Germline V CDR1 and CDR2: MGHDK, SYGVNS. V was clipped by 1 base and J by 4 bases, with 14 bases between them. This CDR3 has 17 amino acids. Source: peripheral blood, taken on day 0 of AZD1222 vaccination. V usage is TRBV25-1 and J usage is TRBJ2-6; D perhaps matches TRBD1 (6 bases). The source is an adult in good health. CDR3: CASSESGQPTGANVLTF. The CDR3 DNA sequence: TGTGCCAGCAGTGAATCAGGACAGCCTACGGGGGCCAACGTCCTGACTTTC.